A selection of T cell receptor beta chains follows, all from one sample in a study of cytomegalovirus exposure and HLA in healthy donors. Here immunoSEQ multiplex PCR was the method, and the copy in TCRdb shows in-frame clones only, minus some. The sample includes some 120,000 clones, 84% of them seen just once. The sequenced material came from PBMCs. The source is a woman aged 18-30 years in good health and CMV-seropositive. Both conserved end residues are part of each CDR3. The D gene is left open where the match is weak. Some rows have no size entry. The others give once, few or many, or a class for an expanded clone.

abundance,v_gene,d_gene,j_gene,CDR3aa,CDR3nt
once,TRBV5-4,TRBD2,TRBJ2-5,CASRLAGGPRETQYF,TGTGCCAGCAGGCTAGCGGGGGGGCCTCGGGAGACCCAGTACTTC
NA,TRBV2,NA,TRBJ1-1,CASSERGYEAFF,TGTGCCAGCAGTGAACGGGGATACGAAGCTTTCTTT
NA,TRBV9,TRBD1,TRBJ1-1,CASSGGTGGGGLSEAFF,TGTGCCAGCAGCGGAGGGACAGGGGGAGGAGGGTTATCGGAAGCTTTCTTT
NA,TRBV20-1,NA,TRBJ1-1,CSARGGAEAFF,TGCAGTGCTAGAGGGGGCGCTGAAGCTTTCTTT
NA,TRBV7-3,TRBD1,TRBJ1-2,CASSSTGGSGYGYTF,TGTGCCAGCAGCTCCACAGGGGGCAGTGGCTATGGCTACACCTTC
NA,TRBV5-1,TRBD1,TRBJ1-4,CASSRGQGGEKLFF,TGCGCCAGCAGCCGAGGACAGGGAGGAGAAAAACTGTTTTTT
NA,TRBV11-2,TRBD2,TRBJ2-3,CASSYRTSGGTDTQYF,TGTGCCAGCAGCTATCGGACTAGCGGGGGAACAGATACGCAGTATTTT
NA,TRBV14,NA,TRBJ1-6,CASSQEGLRNSPLHF,TGTGCCAGCAGCCAAGAGGGACTCCGGAATTCACCCCTCCACTTT
NA,TRBV2,NA,TRBJ1-1,CASSESIPEAFF,TGTGCCAGCAGTGAGTCAATCCCTGAAGCTTTCTTT
few,TRBV2,TRBD2,TRBJ2-3,CASRPAGSTDTQYF,TGTGCCAGCAGACCAGCGGGGAGCACAGATACGCAGTATTTT
few,TRBV13,TRBD1,TRBJ1-1,CASSFGQGVSEAFF,TGTGCCAGCAGCTTTGGTCAGGGGGTCTCTGAAGCTTTCTTT
NA,TRBV5-1,NA,TRBJ2-7,CASSVGGATQYEQYF,TGCGCCAGCAGCGTCGGGGGAGCTACGCAATACGAGCAGTACTTC
NA,TRBV7-6,NA,TRBJ2-2,CASSPTLANTGELFF,TGTGCCAGCAGCCCGACATTAGCGAACACCGGGGAGCTGTTTTTT
NA,TRBV13,TRBD2,TRBJ2-2,CASSLGASGGGTGELFF,TGTGCCAGCAGCTTAGGGGCTAGCGGGGGCGGCACCGGGGAGCTGTTTTTT
NA,TRBV7-6,TRBD1,TRBJ2-7,CASSLDRGRYEQYF,TGTGCCAGCAGCTTAGACAGGGGGAGGTACGAGCAGTACTTC
NA,TRBV6-1,TRBD2,TRBJ2-3,CASRLAGAGDTQYF,TGTGCCAGCAGACTAGCGGGGGCAGGGGATACGCAGTATTTT
NA,TRBV10-3,NA,TRBJ1-1,CAIRTEGVTEAFF,TGTGCCATCAGAACTGAGGGGGTCACTGAAGCTTTCTTT
NA,TRBV19,TRBD1,TRBJ2-2,CASSIRSQGTGELFF,TGTGCCAGTAGTATTAGGTCACAGGGGACCGGGGAGCTGTTTTTT
NA,TRBV11-2,TRBD1,TRBJ1-1,CASSSPGGIAGNNRQAFF,TGTGCCAGCAGCTCTCCAGGGGGAATCGCGGGGAACAACCGCCAAGCTTTCTTT
few,TRBV6-1,TRBD2,TRBJ2-5,CASAPGTSSKTQYF,TGTGCCAGCGCCCCCGGGACTAGCTCGAAGACCCAGTACTTC
NA,TRBV2,NA,TRBJ1-1,CASRRTLTTEAFF,TGTGCCAGCAGAAGGACACTGACCACTGAAGCTTTCTTT
once,TRBV7-9,TRBD1,TRBJ2-6,CASSLTGTVSGANVLTF,TGTGCCAGCAGCTTAACCGGGACAGTCTCTGGGGCCAACGTCCTGACTTTC
NA,TRBV19,NA,TRBJ2-7,CASSIFGAYEQYF,TGTGCCAGTAGCATATTCGGGGCCTACGAGCAGTACTTC
NA,TRBV2,TRBD1,TRBJ1-5,CASREPRRTGHQPQHF,TGTGCCAGCAGAGAGCCCCGAAGGACAGGTCATCAGCCCCAGCATTTT
NA,TRBV19,TRBD1,TRBJ1-5,CAPGPRGDRDNNQPQHF,TGTGCACCCGGGCCACGGGGAGACAGGGATAACAATCAGCCCCAGCATTTT
NA,TRBV6-1,NA,TRBJ1-4,CASSARAAGKLFF,TGTGCCAGCAGTGCCAGGGCGGCTGGGAAACTGTTTTTT
NA,TRBV20-1,NA,TRBJ2-5,CSATHQETQYF,TGCAGTGCTACCCATCAAGAGACCCAGTACTTC
NA,TRBV5-4,NA,TRBJ1-4,CASSPTEDPTNEKLFF,TGTGCCAGCAGCCCGACAGAAGACCCAACTAATGAAAAACTGTTTTTT
once,TRBV6-1,TRBD2,TRBJ2-1,CASSRDYYNEQFF,TGTGCCAGCAGCCGGGACTATTACAATGAGCAGTTCTTC
NA,TRBV5-1,NA,TRBJ1-1,CASKGEGGGTEAFF,TGCGCCAGCAAGGGGGAGGGTGGAGGCACTGAAGCTTTCTTT
NA,TRBV7-2,TRBD2,TRBJ2-5,CASSPTSVWTQYF,TGTGCCAGCAGCCCGACTAGCGTTTGGACCCAGTACTTC
NA,TRBV19,NA,TRBJ1-5,CASSWGESNQPQHF,TGTGCCAGTAGCTGGGGGGAAAGCAATCAGCCCCAGCATTTT
NA,TRBV27,NA,TRBJ2-7,CASSSTYEQYF,TGTGCCAGCAGTTCCACCTACGAGCAGTACTTC
NA,TRBV19,TRBD2,TRBJ2-2,CARRRGATGELFF,TGTGCCAGACGGCGGGGGGCCACCGGGGAGCTGTTTTTT
NA,TRBV5-1,NA,TRBJ2-2,CASSWEVGELFF,TGCGCCAGCAGCTGGGAGGTCGGGGAGCTGTTTTTT
NA,TRBV5-6,TRBD1,TRBJ2-7,CASSLDRGNYEQYF,TGTGCCAGCAGCTTAGACAGGGGGAACTACGAGCAGTACTTC
few,TRBV4-1,NA,TRBJ1-3,CASSQPTGRNTIYF,TGCGCCAGCAGCCAGCCTACAGGGAGAAACACCATATATTTT
NA,TRBV7-8,TRBD2,TRBJ2-3,CASSLLGLAGGKGYTQYF,TGTGCCAGCAGCCTCCTCGGACTAGCGGGGGGCAAAGGGTATACGCAGTATTTT
NA,TRBV21-1,NA,TRBJ1-5,CASSNYPGDTQPQHF,TGTGCCAGCAGCAACTACCCCGGGGACACTCAGCCCCAGCATTTT
NA,TRBV29-1,NA,TRBJ2-7,CSVASGQTYEQYF,TGCAGCGTAGCCTCAGGACAGACCTACGAGCAGTACTTC
NA,TRBV6-5,TRBD1,TRBJ2-7,CASSDDRVTYEQYF,TGTGCCAGCAGTGATGACAGGGTTACCTACGAGCAGTACTTC